The rows below give T cell receptor beta chains drawn from one sample of a study of T cell responses to AZD1222 COVID-19 vaccine. Generated by immunoSEQ multiplex PCR, the TCRdb table keeps only in-frame clones and is missing some. This sample has 150,000 to 200,000 clones, with 90% to 95% found just once. The starting material was peripheral blood, obtained on day 0 of AZD1222 vaccination. The receptors were sampled from an adult in good health. Each CDR3 is given with its conserved first and last residue. D genes are given only for firm matches. The listing skips clone size in some rows; elsewhere it reads once, few, many or a size class.

d_call	v_call	clone_size	j_call	cdr3_aa	cdr3_nt
TRBD2	TRBV4-2	-	TRBJ2-5	CASSQGGTSGGSRTQYF	TGTGCCAGCAGCCAAGGTGGGACTAGCGGGGGCTCCCGGACCCAGTACTTC
-	TRBV18	-	TRBJ1-4	CASSANRAAWGEKLFF	TGTGCCAGCTCCGCGAACAGGGCGGCCTGGGGTGAAAAACTGTTTTTT
TRBD1	TRBV7-3	-	TRBJ1-3	CASSRNQGGSGNTIYF	TGTGCCAGCAGCCGAAACCAGGGGGGCTCTGGAAACACCATATATTTT
-	TRBV18	-	TRBJ2-7	CASSPDREQYF	TGTGCCAGCTCACCAGACAGAGAGCAGTACTTC
TRBD2	TRBV5-4	-	TRBJ2-5	CASSLRQAGGYQETQYF	TGTGCCAGCAGCTTACGTCAGGCGGGGGGCTACCAAGAGACCCAGTACTTC
TRBD2	TRBV5-6	-	TRBJ2-7	CASNPMTSGGVEQYF	TGTGCCAGCAACCCGATGACTAGCGGGGGTGTGGAGCAGTACTTC
-	TRBV29-1	-	TRBJ2-7	CSVESGQGNSYEQYF	TGCAGCGTTGAATCTGGCCAGGGTAACTCCTACGAGCAGTACTTC
-	TRBV5-1	-	TRBJ2-7	CASSLDRESREQYF	TGCGCCAGCAGCTTGGACAGGGAATCGCGCGAGCAGTACTTC
TRBD1	TRBV27	-	TRBJ1-1	CASSLAQGARTEAFF	TGTGCCAGCAGTTTAGCACAGGGGGCGAGGACTGAAGCTTTCTTT
TRBD1	TRBV6-6	-	TRBJ1-2	CASRLHGDRGNYGYTF	TGTGCCAGCAGACTCCACGGGGACAGGGGGAACTATGGCTACACCTTC
-	TRBV5-4	-	TRBJ1-5	CASSSAGANQPQHF	TGTGCCAGCAGCTCGGCAGGGGCCAATCAGCCCCAGCATTTT
TRBD2	TRBV5-1	few	TRBJ2-2	CASSPASGGNPGELFF	TGCGCCAGCAGCCCCGCTAGCGGGGGAAACCCCGGGGAGCTGTTTTTT
-	TRBV2	-	TRBJ1-2	CASSDVGDPYGYTF	TGTGCCAGCAGTGATGTAGGAGACCCCTATGGCTACACCTTC
-	TRBV19	-	TRBJ2-1	CASSQLVSSYNEQFF	TGTGCCAGTAGTCAACTAGTAAGCTCCTACAATGAGCAGTTCTTC
TRBD2	TRBV7-2	-	TRBJ2-7	CASSKGQRGYEQYF	TGTGCCAGCAGCAAAGGGCAGCGGGGCTACGAGCAGTACTTC
TRBD2	TRBV7-6	-	TRBJ2-5	CASSPSWLAGGPEETQYF	TGTGCCAGCAGCCCTAGCTGGCTAGCGGGGGGGCCGGAGGAGACCCAGTACTTC
TRBD1	TRBV10-3	-	TRBJ2-3	CATMDRGPGGPGTQYF	TGTGCCACCATGGACAGGGGGCCCGGTGGTCCCGGTACGCAGTATTTT
-	TRBV5-1	once	TRBJ1-1	CASSGWERNTEAFF	TGCGCCAGCAGCGGGTGGGAGAGGAACACTGAAGCTTTCTTT
-	TRBV9	-	TRBJ2-1	CASSATDLHRHEQFF	TGTGCCAGCAGCGCCACCGACCTACATCGGCATGAGCAGTTCTTC
-	TRBV4-2	-	TRBJ1-4	CASSQDHGATNEKLFF	TGTGCCAGCAGCCAAGATCACGGAGCAACTAATGAAAAACTGTTTTTT
-	TRBV5-1	-	TRBJ1-4	CASSQSVRVTNEKLFF	TGCGCCAGCAGCCAGTCTGTGCGGGTAACTAATGAAAAACTGTTTTTT
-	TRBV15	-	TRBJ1-3	CATSRDQLTAGNTIYF	TGTGCCACCAGCAGAGATCAGTTGACAGCCGGAAACACCATATATTTT
-	TRBV7-9	-	TRBJ2-5	CASSLVGSETQYF	TGTGCCAGCAGCTTAGTTGGATCGGAGACCCAGTACTTC
-	TRBV19	once	TRBJ1-2	CASSISYGLYGYTF	TGTGCCAGTAGTATCAGTTACGGACTCTATGGCTACACCTTC
-	TRBV5-5	-	TRBJ2-5	CASSFVETETQYF	TGTGCCAGCAGCTTCGTCGAAACGGAGACCCAGTACTTC
-	TRBV7-3	-	TRBJ2-6	CASSPGGGSGANVLTF	TGTGCCAGCAGCCCCGGTGGTGGGTCTGGGGCCAACGTCCTGACTTTC